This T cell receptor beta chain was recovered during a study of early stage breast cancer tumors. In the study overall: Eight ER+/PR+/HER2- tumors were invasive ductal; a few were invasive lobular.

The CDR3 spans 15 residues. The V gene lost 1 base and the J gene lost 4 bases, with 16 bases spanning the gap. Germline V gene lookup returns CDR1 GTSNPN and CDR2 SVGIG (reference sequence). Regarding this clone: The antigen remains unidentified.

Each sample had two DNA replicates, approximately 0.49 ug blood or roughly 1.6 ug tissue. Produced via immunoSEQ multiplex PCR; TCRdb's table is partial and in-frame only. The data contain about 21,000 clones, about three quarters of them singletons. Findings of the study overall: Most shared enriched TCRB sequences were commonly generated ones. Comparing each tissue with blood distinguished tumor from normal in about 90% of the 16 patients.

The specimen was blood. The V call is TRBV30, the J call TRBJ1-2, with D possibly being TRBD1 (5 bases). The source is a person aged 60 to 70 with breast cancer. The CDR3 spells CAWSAGTFPLYGYTF. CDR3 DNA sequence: TGTGCCTGGAGTGCCGGGACTTTTCCACTCTATGGCTACACCTTC. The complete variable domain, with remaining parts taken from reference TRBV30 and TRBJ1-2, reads SQTIHQWPATLVQPVGSPLSLECTVEGTSNPNLYWYRQAAGRGLQLLFYSVGIGQISSEVPQNLSASRPQDRQFILSSKKLLLSDSGFYLCAWSAGTFPLYGYTFGSGTRLTVV.